The present T cell receptor (beta chain) was sequenced within a study of cytomegalovirus exposure and HLA in healthy donors. Whole-study findings and limits: Differences between HLA loci emerged in a later analysis of TCR association rates, with DRB1 most and HLA-C fewest. A link between a missense DCLRE1C variant and TCR beta V- and J-gene trimming emerged from a later analysis.

The CDR3 extends over 11 amino acids. CDR1 is MDHEN and CDR2 is SYDVKM in the germline V gene. V lost 5 bases and J lost 4, with 6 bases in between. It was with 60 Vbeta and 13 Jbeta primers that the PCR ran. Sequenced by immunoSEQ multiplex PCR; TCRdb stores in-frame clones only, minus some. This table has about 140,000 clones, 80% appearing once. With regard to this clone: As yet, its antigen is unknown.

The receptor's source is a man aged 50 to 60 in good health and CMV-seronegative. The chain combines TRBV28 with TRBJ2-7; no definite D call. The source material was PBMCs. Here the CDR3 DNA reads TGTGCCAGCAGTCGTAGTTACGAGCAGTACTTC. It codes for CASSRSYEQYF.